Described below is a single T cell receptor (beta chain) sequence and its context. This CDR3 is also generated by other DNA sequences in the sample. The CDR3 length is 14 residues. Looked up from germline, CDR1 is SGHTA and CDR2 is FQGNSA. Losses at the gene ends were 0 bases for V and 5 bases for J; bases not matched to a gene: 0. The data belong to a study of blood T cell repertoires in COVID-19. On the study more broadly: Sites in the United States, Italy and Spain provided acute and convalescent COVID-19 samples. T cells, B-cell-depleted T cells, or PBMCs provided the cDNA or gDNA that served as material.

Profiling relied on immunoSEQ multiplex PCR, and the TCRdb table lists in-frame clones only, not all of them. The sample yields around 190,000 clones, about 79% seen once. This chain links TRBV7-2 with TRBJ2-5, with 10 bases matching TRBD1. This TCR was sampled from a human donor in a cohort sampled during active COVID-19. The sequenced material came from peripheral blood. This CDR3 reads CASSLAGQGETQYF. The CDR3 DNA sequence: TGTGCCAGCAGCTTAGCGGGACAGGGGGAGACCCAGTACTTC. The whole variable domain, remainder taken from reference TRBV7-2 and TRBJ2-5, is GAGVSQSPSNKVTEKGKDVELRCDPISGHTALYWYRQSLGQGLEFLIYFQGNSAPDKSGLPSDRFSAERTGGSVSTLTIQRTQQEDSAVYLCASSLAGQGETQYFGPGTRLLVL.